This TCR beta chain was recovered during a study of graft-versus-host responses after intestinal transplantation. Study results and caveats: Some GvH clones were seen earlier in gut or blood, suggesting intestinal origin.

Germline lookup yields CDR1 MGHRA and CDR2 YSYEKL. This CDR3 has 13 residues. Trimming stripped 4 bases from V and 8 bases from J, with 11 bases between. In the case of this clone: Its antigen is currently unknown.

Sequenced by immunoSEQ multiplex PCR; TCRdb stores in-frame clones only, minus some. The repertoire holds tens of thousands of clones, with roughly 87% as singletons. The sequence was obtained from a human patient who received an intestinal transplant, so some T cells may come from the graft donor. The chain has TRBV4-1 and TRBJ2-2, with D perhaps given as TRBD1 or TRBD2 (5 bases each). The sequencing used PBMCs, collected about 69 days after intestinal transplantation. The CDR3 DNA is TGCGCCAGCAGCCTTCTCTGGGGGGGGGAGCTGTTTTTT. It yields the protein CASSLLWGGELFF.